One and the same sample provided the 26 T cell receptor beta chains below, sequenced in a study of blood T cell repertoires in COVID-19. This table comes from immunoSEQ multiplex PCR, and its TCRdb copy is limited to in-frame clones, with some not included. The table has about 270,000 clones, 75% to 95% seen once. Sequencing was done on a sample of PBMCs or T cells enriched from blood (not recorded which). These TCRs come from a man aged 40-49 years who had been exposed to COVID-19.

The chain employs TRBV7-2 and TRBJ2-1, with TRBD1 as a possible D gene (5 bases). Trimming cost V 4 bases and J 2 bases, with 12 bases left between them. Germline V gene data show CDR1 as SGHTA and CDR2 as FQGNSA. The CDR3 spans 15 residues. In nucleotides, the CDR3 is TGTGCCAGCAGCTATGCCGTCAGGGCCTACAATGAGCAGTTCTTC. Translated: CASSYAVRAYNEQFF.

This clone was counted once. This chain joins TRBV7-9 and TRBJ2-7; 8 nucleotides match TRBD1. The length of the CDR3 is 15 residues. Trimming removed 7 bases from V and 4 bases from J; junction bases left unmatched: 12. Germline CDR1 is SEHNR and CDR2 is FQNEAQ (reference sequence). CDR3 sequence reads: CASTSGQGYGYEQYF. The CDR3, as DNA: TGTGCCAGCACCAGCGGACAGGGCTACGGGTACGAGCAGTACTTC.

The genes are TRBV18 and TRBJ1-2; D is unresolved. CDR3 length: 14 amino acids. Germline CDR1 and CDR2: KGHSH and LQKENI. Deletions cut 0 bases from V and 4 bases from J, with 9 bases between. CDR3 DNA sequence: TGTGCCAGCTCACCACCGTACAGATCCTATGGCTACACCTTC. Encoded protein: CASSPPYRSYGYTF. The full variable domain, with the rest looked up from reference TRBV18 and TRBJ1-2, is NAGVMQNPRHLVRRRGQEARLRCSPMKGHSHVYWYRQLPEEGLKFMVYLQKENIIDESGMPKERFSAEFPKEGPSILRIQQVVRGDSAAYFCASSPPYRSYGYTFGSGTRLTVV.

This clone was detected only once. The chain couples TRBV7-2 to TRBJ2-7; weak D call: TRBD2 (5 bases). This CDR3 comprises 16 residues. The ends were cut back, 5 bases at V and 1 base at J, with 18 bases in the middle. The germline V gene has CDR1 SGHTA and CDR2 FQGNSA. The DNA of the CDR3 is TGTGCCAGCAGCCCATGGAGTGGGAGTAAATCCTACGAGCAGTACTTC. Translation gives CASSPWSGSKSYEQYF.

The CDR3 reads CASSVTTSGRANTDTQYF. The CDR3 nucleotides read TGTGCCAGCAGCGTTACCACTAGCGGGAGGGCCAACACAGATACGCAGTATTTT. The genes are TRBV3-1 (or the pseudogene TRBV3-2) and TRBJ2-3, with 13 bases aligning to TRBD2. The CDR3 length is 18 residues. The germline gives CDR1 LGHDT, CDR2 YNNKEL (reference sequence). Unmatched junction bases numbered 10, after V lost 5 bases and J lost 2 bases.

J is TRBJ1-1 and V is TRBV5-1; D may be TRBD1 (5 bases). Trimming took 0 bases from V and 2 from J, leaving 17 bases between them. The CDR3 totals 17 residues. Germline CDR1 SGHRS, CDR2 YFSETQ. CDR3 in amino acids: CASSLVPGMDINTEAFF. The CDR3 DNA follows: TGCGCCAGCAGCTTGGTTCCAGGGATGGACATCAACACTGAAGCTTTCTTT.

The CDR3 is CSAGLDYEQYF. In DNA form, the CDR3 reads TGCAGTGCCGGCCTAGACTACGAGCAGTACTTC. The J gene is TRBJ2-7, the V gene TRBV20-1; no clear D gene. This CDR3 region has 11 residues. With 6 bases removed from V and 3 bases from J, the gap between germline ends came to 9 bases. Germline V CDR1 and CDR2: DFQATT, SNEGSKA (reference sequence).

This chain links TRBV6-5 with TRBJ2-1; weak D call: TRBD1 (5 bases). The V end lost 0 bases, the J end lost 5 bases, and 14 bases lay between the germline ends. This CDR3 has 16 residues. The germline gives CDR1 MNHEY, CDR2 SVGAGI. CDR3 bases: TGTGCCAGCAGTTACTCGGTTCAGGGCTGGCACAATGAGCAGTTCTTC. Protein product: CASSYSVQGWHNEQFF.

This clone showed up just once. This chain links TRBV9 with TRBJ2-1; TRBD2 agrees at 9 bases. J was trimmed by 1 base and V by 4 bases; bases with no gene match: 6. Germline CDR1 SGDLS, CDR2 YYNGEE. The CDR3 totals 16 residues. The CDR3 protein is CASSNKAGGSYNEQFF. The CDR3 DNA follows: TGTGCCAGCAGCAACAAAGCGGGAGGATCCTACAATGAGCAGTTCTTC.

This chain connects TRBV2 to TRBJ1-2; the D is unclear. This CDR3 has 12 residues. The V end lost 4 bases, the J end lost 6 bases, and 9 bases lay between the germline ends. Per the germline V gene, CDR1 is SNHLY and CDR2 is FYNNEI. The CDR3, as DNA: TGTGCCAGCAGTGTTTGGGCTCATGGCTACACCTTC. This sequence encodes CASSVWAHGYTF.

This sequence joins TRBV7-3 and TRBJ1-6; D is ambiguous. CDR3 length equals 13 residues. CDR1 is SGHTA, CDR2 FQGTGA, per germline. Trimming pared 4 bases from V and 7 bases from J, leaving 8 bases between. The CDR3 here is CASSSGSNSPLHF. The CDR3 DNA is TGTGCCAGCAGCTCGGGTTCCAATTCACCCCTCCACTTT.

The chain couples TRBV4-2 to TRBJ2-7; 9 bases are a match to TRBD2. The junction had 4 bases not matched to a gene; V was cut back by 0 bases and J by 1 base. This CDR3 is 16 amino acids long. Germline CDR1 is LGHNA and CDR2 is YNFKEQ. The CDR3 region has the DNA TGTGCCAGCAGCCAAGATCTGACTAGCGGATCCTACGAGCAGTACTTC. Protein product: CASSQDLTSGSYEQYF.

Here the CDR3 reads CASSGRTGGVYNEQFF. The DNA of the CDR3 is TGTGCCAGCAGCGGTAGGACGGGAGGTGTCTACAATGAGCAGTTCTTC. This chain links TRBV9 with TRBJ2-1; TRBD2 aligns across 7 bases. Looked up from germline, CDR1 is SGDLS and CDR2 is YYNGEE. With 3 bases clipped from V and 3 bases from J, the junction kept 9 bases outside the gene matches. The CDR3 is 16 residues long.

The rearrangement joins TRBV9 to TRBJ2-1, with D maybe TRBD1 (6 bases). The V and J ends lost 7 bases and 8 bases respectively, with 16 bases between them. CDR1 SGDLS and CDR2 YYNGEE come from the germline V gene. This CDR3 is built from 13 residues. In DNA, the CDR3 is TGTGCCAGCTCCCAAGGGGGAGATGATGAGCAGTTCTTC. This encodes CASSQGGDDEQFF.

V is TRBV3-1 (or the pseudogene TRBV3-2) and J is TRBJ2-7, with D possibly TRBD1 on 5 matching bases. Germline CDR1 LGHDT, CDR2 YNNKEL (reference sequence). The CDR3 spans 18 residues. Trimming left V 1 base short and J 0 bases short, with 19 bases between. CDR3 DNA: TGTGCCAGCAGCCAAGCCCCGACATGGGGCGGAAGCTCCTACGAGCAGTACTTC. Residues: CASSQAPTWGGSSYEQYF.

This clone came up once. This chain links TRBV28 with TRBJ1-4; 9 nucleotides align to TRBD1. This CDR3 contains 15 residues. V gave up 5 bases and J gave up 3 bases; unmatched junction bases: 4. Germline CDR1 MDHEN, CDR2 SYDVKM. CDR3 sequence: CASSARTGANEKLFF. The CDR3, as DNA: TGTGCCAGCAGTGCCCGGACAGGGGCTAATGAAAAACTGTTTTTT.

This chain uses TRBV27 with TRBJ2-6; perhaps TRBD1 as D (6 bases). Trimming took 10 bases from V and 1 from J, leaving 14 bases between them. The CDR3 totals 15 residues. Germline CDR1 MNHEY, CDR2 SMNVEV (reference sequence). In DNA, the CDR3 is TGTGCCACCCAACAGGGCACATCTGGGGCCAACGTCCTGACTTTC. Encoded protein: CATQQGTSGANVLTF.

The sample holds a few counts of this clone. The chain combines TRBV5-4 with TRBJ2-7, with D possibly being TRBD2 (6 bases). This CDR3 is 16 amino acids long. Trimming shortened V by 1 base and J by 2 bases, and 16 bases separated the two germline ends. Germline CDR1 SGHNT, CDR2 YYREEE (reference sequence). The CDR3 loop reads CASSLKTRAGPYEQYF. CDR3 coding DNA: TGTGCCAGCAGCTTGAAGACTCGAGCGGGCCCCTACGAGCAGTACTTC. Drawing the rest from reference TRBV5-4 and TRBJ2-7, the complete variable domain is ETGVTQSPTHLIKTRGQQVTLRCSSQSGHNTVSWYQQALGQGPQFIFQYYREEENGRGNFPPRFSGLQFPNYSSELNVNALELDDSALYLCASSLKTRAGPYEQYFGPGTRLTVT.

V is TRBV12-3 or TRBV12-4 and J is TRBJ2-7; 10 nucleotides align to TRBD1. With V trimmed by 4 bases and J by 6 bases, 3 bases remained unmatched. The CDR3 totals 13 residues. The CDR3 region has the DNA TGTGCCAGCAGTTCAGGACAGGGGGGCGAGCAGTACTTC. It specifies CASSSGQGGEQYF.

This chain uses TRBV3-1 (or the pseudogene TRBV3-2) with TRBJ2-7, with D possibly being TRBD2 (5 bases). Germline CDR1 is LGHDT and CDR2 is YNNKEL (reference sequence). V lost 0 bases to trimming and J lost 1 base, with 13 bases between them. The CDR3 runs to 16 residues. The CDR3 region has the DNA TGTGCCAGCAGCCAAGAGAGGCGGGCCTATTCCTACGAGCAGTACTTC. Its protein product is CASSQERRAYSYEQYF.

This clone is a singleton in its sample. V usage is TRBV3-1 (or the pseudogene TRBV3-2) and J usage is TRBJ1-2, with TRBD1 as a possible D gene (5 bases). Germline-derived CDR1 and CDR2 are LGHDT and YNNKEL (reference sequence). The CDR3 runs to 15 residues. Trimming removed 1 base from V and 4 bases from J, with 13 bases in between. CDR3: CASSQVKGPPYGYTF. The CDR3 bases are TGTGCCAGCAGCCAAGTTAAGGGGCCCCCCTATGGCTACACCTTC.

The chain is built from TRBV28 and TRBJ1-5, with D maybe TRBD1 (6 bases). From germline, CDR1 is MDHEN and CDR2 SYDVKM. Trimming removed 5 bases at V and 1 base at J, with 9 bases between. The CDR3 contains 14 residues. CDR3 sequence: CASSKGGSNQPQHF. CDR3 coding DNA: TGTGCCAGCAGTAAGGGGGGGAGCAATCAGCCCCAGCATTTT.

The V call is TRBV1, the J call TRBJ2-1; TRBD2, as called in the table, went unchecked against the DNA. TRBV1 counts as a pseudogene. The CDR3 is made up of 17 amino acids. The CDR3 nucleotides read TGCACCAGCAGCCAAGCCGGAGCGCAGAGCTCCTACAATGAGCAGTTCTTC. It translates to CTSSQAGAQSSYNEQFF.

J is TRBJ1-4 and V is TRBV28; D perhaps matches TRBD1 (6 bases). CDR1 and CDR2 (germline): MDHEN, SYDVKM. The CDR3 has 18 amino acids. The V and J ends lost 7 bases and 4 bases respectively, with 25 bases between them. CDR3 coding DNA: TGTGCCAGCATTCCGCAGGGGACACTAAAAGGAGATAATGAAAAACTGTTTTTT. Translated, it gives CASIPQGTLKGDNEKLFF.

The chain combines TRBV2 with TRBJ2-7, with D tentatively TRBD1 (5 bases). This CDR3 has 13 residues. V lost 6 bases to trimming and J lost 3 bases, with 12 bases between them. Germline V gene sequence: CDR1 SNHLY, CDR2 FYNNEI. The DNA for the CDR3 is TGTGCCAGCAGGGCCGACAGTAACTACGAGCAGTACTTC. Amino acids: CASRADSNYEQYF.

V and J are TRBV15 and TRBJ1-2, with D uncertain. CDR1 is LNHNV and CDR2 is YYDKDF in the germline V gene (reference sequence). Deletions cut 6 bases from V and 2 bases from J, with 19 bases between. This CDR3 region has 16 residues. CDR3 amino acids: CATRRTMKDLNYGYTF. CDR3 DNA sequence: TGTGCCACCAGAAGAACGATGAAAGACTTAAACTATGGCTACACCTTC. Based on the CDR3 plus reference TRBV15 and TRBJ1-2, the full variable domain is DAMVIQNPRYQVTQFGKPVTLSCSQTLNHNVMYWYQQKSSQAPKLLFHYYDKDFNNEADTPDNFQSRRPNTSFCFLDIRSPGLGDTAMYLCATRRTMKDLNYGYTFGSGTRLTVV.